This T cell receptor beta chain appears in the sequencing data of a study of blood T cell repertoires in COVID-19. Overall study context: The United States, Italy and Spain supplied acute and convalescent COVID-19 samples. T cells, B-cell-depleted T cells, or PBMCs provided the cDNA or gDNA that served as material.

In the original processing: How many nucleated cells were present was estimated from reference gene primer amplification. Produced via immunoSEQ multiplex PCR; TCRdb's table is partial and in-frame only. D and trimming come from the DNA, and the V and J calls and clone size come from that table. The sample has about 180,000 clones, 82% seen once. This CDR3 is built from 17 residues. Germline CDR1 is LNHDA and CDR2 is SQIVND (reference sequence). Trimming cost V 5 bases and J 0 bases, with 14 bases left between them. The rearrangement uses TRBV19 and TRBJ2-6; D is perhaps TRBD2 (5 bases). The TCR was taken from a woman in her 70s with acute or convalescent COVID-19. Sequences were obtained from peripheral blood. The CDR3 loop is CASSRLPGSSGANVLTF. Here the CDR3 DNA reads TGTGCCAGTAGTCGACTACCGGGTTCCTCTGGGGCCAACGTCCTGACTTTC.